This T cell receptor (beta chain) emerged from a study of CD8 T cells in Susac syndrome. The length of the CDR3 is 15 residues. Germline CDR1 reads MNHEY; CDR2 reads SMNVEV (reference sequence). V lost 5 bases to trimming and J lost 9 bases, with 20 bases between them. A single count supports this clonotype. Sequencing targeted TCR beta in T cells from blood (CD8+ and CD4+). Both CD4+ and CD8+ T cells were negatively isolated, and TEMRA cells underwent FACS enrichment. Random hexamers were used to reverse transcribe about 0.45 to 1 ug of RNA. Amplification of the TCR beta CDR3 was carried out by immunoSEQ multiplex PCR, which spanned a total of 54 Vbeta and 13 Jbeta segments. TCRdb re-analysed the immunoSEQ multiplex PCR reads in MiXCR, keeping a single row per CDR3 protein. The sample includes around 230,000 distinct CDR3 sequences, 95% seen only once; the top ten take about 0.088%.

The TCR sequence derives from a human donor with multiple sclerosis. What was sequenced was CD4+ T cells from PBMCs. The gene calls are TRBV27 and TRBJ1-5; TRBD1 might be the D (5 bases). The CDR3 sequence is CASSPGGGRALPQHF. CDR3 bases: TGTGCCAGCAGTCCGGGGGGTGGACGGGCATTGCCCCAGCATTTT.